This T cell receptor (beta chain) was recovered during a study of TIL therapy for anti-PD-1-resistant metastatic lung cancer. Study in general: Median tumor PD-L1 proportion score was about 6%. A handful of tumors were EGFR-mutant and two were ALK-rearranged.

In its sample, this clone was seen once. Its target is not known. This CDR3 is built from 11 residues. The germline V gene has CDR1 MNHEY and CDR2 SVGAGI. V was clipped by 8 bases and J by 4 bases, with 9 bases between them. This was the immunoSEQ v3 assay. Each library reached roughly 1.9 million read pairs, or about 5-6.5 million at deep level. The assay was immunoSEQ multiplex PCR, and TCRdb's table has in-frame clones only and misses some. Of more than 90,000 clones in the sample, around 71% were seen once. Findings of the study overall: Patients were highly selected, enriched for treatment-naive, never-smoker and oncogene-addicted cases.

Time point: pre-treatment sample, taken before nivolumab and TIL therapy. Most excised metastases sampled were pleural nodules or supraclavicular lymph nodes. The specimen was tumor tissue, collected at baseline. This receptor was identified in a person between 25 and 80 years old with non-small cell lung cancer. This chain joins TRBV6-5 and TRBJ2-7; weak D call: TRBD1 (6 bases). The CDR3 nucleotides are TGTGCCAGCTCCAGGGGATACGAGCAGTACTTC. Translated: CASSRGYEQYF.